This T cell receptor beta chain was recovered during a study of blood T cell repertoires in COVID-19. Study background: The origin of the acute and convalescent COVID-19 samples was the United States, Italy and Spain. T cells, B-cell-depleted T cells, or PBMCs provided the cDNA or gDNA that served as material.

This clone was seen a single time. Methods used by the authors: Using reference gene primer amplification, nucleated cell counts were estimated. The data were produced by immunoSEQ multiplex PCR, yet TCRdb's version contains in-frame clones alone and is incomplete. D and trimming come from the DNA, and the V and J calls and clone size come from that table. The sample yields approximately 110,000 clones, about 84% seen once. Per the germline V gene, CDR1 is MNHEY and CDR2 is SMNVEV (reference sequence). The ends were cut back, 8 bases at V and 4 bases at J, with 12 bases in the middle. The CDR3 totals 12 residues.

The sequenced sample consisted of peripheral blood. The chain combines TRBV27 with TRBJ2-7; a weak D match, TRBD1 (6 bases). This sequence was found in a human donor in a cohort sampled during active COVID-19. This CDR3 is CASRPRGYEQYF. The CDR3 nucleotides are TGTGCCAGCCGCCCGAGGGGGTACGAGCAGTACTTC.